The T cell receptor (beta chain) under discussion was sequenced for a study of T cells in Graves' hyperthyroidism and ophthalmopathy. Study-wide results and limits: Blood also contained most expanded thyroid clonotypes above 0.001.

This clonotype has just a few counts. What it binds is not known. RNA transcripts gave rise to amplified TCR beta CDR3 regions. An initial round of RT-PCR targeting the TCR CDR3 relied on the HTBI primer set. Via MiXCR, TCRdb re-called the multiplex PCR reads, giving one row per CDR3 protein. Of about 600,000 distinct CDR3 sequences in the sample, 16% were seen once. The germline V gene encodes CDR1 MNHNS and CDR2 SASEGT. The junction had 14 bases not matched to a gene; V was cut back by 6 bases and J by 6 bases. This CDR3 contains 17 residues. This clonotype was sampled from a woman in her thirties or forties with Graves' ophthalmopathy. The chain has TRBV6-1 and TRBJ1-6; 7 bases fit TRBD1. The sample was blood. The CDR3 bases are TGTGCCAGCAGCCGAGGGACAGCTTTTGGCGCTAATTCACCCCTCCACTTT. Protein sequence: CASSRGTAFGANSPLHF.